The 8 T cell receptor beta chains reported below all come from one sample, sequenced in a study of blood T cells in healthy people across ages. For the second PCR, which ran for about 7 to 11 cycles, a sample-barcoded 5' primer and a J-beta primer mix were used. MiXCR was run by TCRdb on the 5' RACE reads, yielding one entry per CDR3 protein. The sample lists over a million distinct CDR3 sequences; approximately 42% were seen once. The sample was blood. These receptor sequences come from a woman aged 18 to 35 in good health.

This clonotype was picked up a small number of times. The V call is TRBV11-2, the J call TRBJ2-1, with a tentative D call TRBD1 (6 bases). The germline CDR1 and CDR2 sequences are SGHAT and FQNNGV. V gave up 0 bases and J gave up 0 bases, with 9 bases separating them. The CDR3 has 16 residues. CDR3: CASSLEGANSYNEQFF. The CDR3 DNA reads TGTGCCAGCAGCTTAGAGGGGGCGAACTCCTACAATGAGCAGTTCTTC.

The chain's CDR3 is CSARVSRVGINEQFF. The CDR3 nucleotides are TGCAGTGCTAGAGTTTCCCGGGTCGGAATTAATGAGCAGTTCTTC. This chain joins TRBV20-1 and TRBJ2-1; no firm D call. V lost 1 base and J lost 7, with 17 bases in between. This CDR3 spans 15 amino acids. Germline CDR1 reads DFQATT; CDR2 reads SNEGSKA (reference sequence).

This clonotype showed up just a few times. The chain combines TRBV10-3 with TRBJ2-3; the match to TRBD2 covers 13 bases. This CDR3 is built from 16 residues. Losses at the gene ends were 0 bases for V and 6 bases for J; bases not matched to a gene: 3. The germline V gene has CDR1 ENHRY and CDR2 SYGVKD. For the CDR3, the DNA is TGTGCCATCAGTGAGTCTGGACTAGCGGGGGTGGATACGCAGTATTTT. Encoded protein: CAISESGLAGVDTQYF.

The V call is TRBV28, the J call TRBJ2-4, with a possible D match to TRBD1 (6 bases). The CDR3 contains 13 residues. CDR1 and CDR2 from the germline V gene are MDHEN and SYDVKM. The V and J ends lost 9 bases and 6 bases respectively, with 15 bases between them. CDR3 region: CASWDTWRNIQYF. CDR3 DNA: TGTGCCAGTTGGGACACCTGGAGAAACATTCAGTACTTC.

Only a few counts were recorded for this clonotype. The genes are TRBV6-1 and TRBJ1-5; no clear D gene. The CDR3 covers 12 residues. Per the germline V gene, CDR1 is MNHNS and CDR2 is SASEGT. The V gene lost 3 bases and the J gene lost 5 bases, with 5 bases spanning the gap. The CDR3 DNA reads TGTGCCAGCAGTGATACCCATCAGCCCCAGCATTTT. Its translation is CASSDTHQPQHF.

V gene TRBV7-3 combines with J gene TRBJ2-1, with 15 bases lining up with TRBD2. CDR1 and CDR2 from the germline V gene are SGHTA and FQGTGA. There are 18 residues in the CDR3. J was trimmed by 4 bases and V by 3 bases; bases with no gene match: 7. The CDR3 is CASSLKGLAGGQYNEQFF. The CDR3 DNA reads TGTGCCAGCAGCTTGAAAGGACTAGCGGGGGGGCAGTACAATGAGCAGTTCTTC.

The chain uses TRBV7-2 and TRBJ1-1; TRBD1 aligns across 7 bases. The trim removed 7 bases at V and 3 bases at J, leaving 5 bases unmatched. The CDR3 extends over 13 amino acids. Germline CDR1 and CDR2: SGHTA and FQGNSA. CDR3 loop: CASKGQRDTEAFF. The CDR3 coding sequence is TGTGCCAGCAAGGGACAGAGGGACACTGAAGCTTTCTTT.

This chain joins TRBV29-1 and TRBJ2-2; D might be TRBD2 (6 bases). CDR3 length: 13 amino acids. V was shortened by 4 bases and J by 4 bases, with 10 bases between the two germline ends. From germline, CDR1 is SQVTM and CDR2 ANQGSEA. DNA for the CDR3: TGCAGCGTTGTGGGGGGATTCACCGGGGAGCTGTTTTTT. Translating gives CSVVGGFTGELFF.